This T cell receptor (beta chain) stems from a study of blood T cell repertoires in COVID-19. Study-level background: COVID-19 samples, acute and convalescent, were from the United States, Italy and Spain. PBMCs, B-cell-depleted T cells, or T cells provided the cDNA or gDNA that made up the material.

Only one count was recorded for this clone. The same CDR3 can be traced to other DNA sequences in this sample. The V end was cut by 0 bases, the J end by 8 bases, with 11 bases between. The CDR3 consists of 13 residues. Germline V gene sequence: CDR1 SGHRS, CDR2 YFSETQ. Per the authors' pipeline: Quantification of nucleated cells was approximated via reference gene primer amplification. TCRdb's table, derived via immunoSEQ multiplex PCR, lists solely in-frame clones and lacks some. The V and J calls and the clone size are those of that table, but D and trimming were determined from the DNA. Here the sample spans about 200,000 clones, 85% to 90% being singletons.

The origin of this receptor is a man aged 18 to 29 with active or convalescent COVID-19. The sample comprised peripheral blood. The chain is built from TRBV5-1 and TRBJ1-2; D remains ambiguous. The CDR3, as DNA: TGCGCCAGCAGCTTGGCAGGCCGCGGGGGCTACACCTTC. Translated, it gives CASSLAGRGGYTF.